These 27 T cell receptor beta chains share one sample of origin, sequenced in a study of blood T cell repertoires in COVID-19. Sequenced by immunoSEQ multiplex PCR; TCRdb stores in-frame clones only, minus some. The profile covers about 98,000 clones, with approximately 80% appearing a single time and 4.1% taken by the ten largest. What was sequenced was peripheral blood. Receptor source: a man between 60 and 70 years old with acute or convalescent COVID-19.

The chain has TRBV9 and TRBJ1-1; D may be TRBD1 (5 bases). V was pared by 0 bases and J by 4 bases, with 13 bases between. The germline V gene has CDR1 SGDLS and CDR2 YYNGEE. CDR3 length equals 15 residues. The CDR3 sequence is CASSVDGGRTTEAFF. The DNA for the CDR3 is TGTGCCAGCAGCGTAGACGGGGGTAGGACCACTGAAGCTTTCTTT.

This chain uses TRBV7-3 with TRBJ2-7; 8 bases align to TRBD1. The germline CDR1 and CDR2 sequences are SGHTA and FQGTGA. The V segment lost 2 bases and the J segment 6 bases; nucleotides outside the gene matches: 6. There are 14 residues in the CDR3. The CDR3 spells CASSLGGQGGEQYF. CDR3 DNA: TGTGCCAGCAGCTTAGGTGGACAGGGAGGCGAGCAGTACTTC.

The chain couples TRBV18 to TRBJ1-1, with a tentative D call TRBD1 (6 bases). In germline, CDR1 is KGHSH, CDR2 LQKENI. This CDR3 contains 16 residues. V lost 3 bases and J 2 bases, leaving 16 bases between the germline ends. The CDR3 region is CASSPKQGTDNTEAFF. DNA of the CDR3: TGTGCCAGCTCACCTAAGCAGGGGACGGATAACACTGAAGCTTTCTTT.

V gene TRBV7-2 combines with J gene TRBJ1-6; D might be TRBD1 (5 bases). V dropped 1 base and J dropped 10 bases, with 14 bases sitting between them. Looked up from germline, CDR1 is SGHTA and CDR2 is FQGNSA. The length of the CDR3 is 15 residues. CDR3 in amino acids: CASSLVGGGGSPLHF. The CDR3 DNA sequence: TGTGCCAGCAGCTTAGTAGGTGGGGGAGGATCACCCCTCCACTTT.

V is TRBV9 and J is TRBJ1-1; D unclear. This CDR3 contains 16 residues. V was clipped by 0 bases and J by 1 base, with 13 bases between them. Germline CDR1 SGDLS, CDR2 YYNGEE. Here the CDR3 reads CASSVGITRQNTEAFF. CDR3 nucleotides: TGTGCCAGCAGCGTAGGTATCACAAGACAGAACACTGAAGCTTTCTTT. Full variable domain (outside the CDR3, taken from reference TRBV9 and TRBJ1-1): DSGVTQTPKHLITATGQRVTLRCSPRSGDLSVYWYQQSLDQGLQFLIQYYNGEERAKGNILERFSAQQFPDLHSELNLSSLELGDSALYFCASSVGITRQNTEAFFGQGTRLTVV.

CDR3 sequence reads: CASSPVGGASSYNEQFF. The CDR3 nucleotides are TGTGCCAGCAGCCCCGTGGGTGGGGCAAGCTCCTACAATGAGCAGTTCTTC. This chain connects TRBV11-3 to TRBJ2-1; D perhaps matches TRBD1 (5 bases). CDR1 is SGHNT and CDR2 is YENEEA in the germline V gene. The CDR3 consists of 17 residues. The V end lost 5 bases, the J end lost 0 bases, and 17 bases lay between the germline ends.

This clone was seen only a few times. J is TRBJ1-1 and V is TRBV2; D unresolved. CDR3 length equals 9 residues. CDR1 SNHLY and CDR2 FYNNEI come from the germline V gene. Trimming took off 8 bases at V and 8 bases at J, with 6 bases between the two ends. The CDR3 sequence is CASSREAFF. CDR3 in DNA: TGTGCCAGCTCGCGAGAAGCTTTCTTT.

V and J are TRBV27 and TRBJ1-6, with 7 bases matching TRBD1. After removal of 2 bases from V and 10 bases from J, the junction contained 8 bases not matched to a gene. The CDR3 spans 15 residues. CDR1 is MNHEY, CDR2 SMNVEV, per germline (reference sequence). The CDR3 region is CASSLAGTVGSPLHF. The DNA for the CDR3 is TGTGCCAGCAGTTTAGCCGGGACAGTGGGATCACCCCTCCACTTT.

V gene TRBV5-6 combines with J gene TRBJ1-1; 9 bases fit TRBD1. In germline, CDR1 is SGHDT, CDR2 YYEEEE. There are 15 residues in the CDR3. Trimming took 0 bases from V and 5 from J; bases not matched to a gene: 5. The CDR3 DNA is TGTGCCAGCAGCTTGGTGGGGACAGGGAAAACTGAAGCTTTCTTT. This gives the protein CASSLVGTGKTEAFF.

This chain links TRBV6-1 with TRBJ2-2; 9 bases align to TRBD1. Losses at the gene ends were 4 bases for V and 1 base for J; bases not matched to a gene: 7. CDR1 and CDR2 (germline): MNHNS, SASEGT. The length of the CDR3 is 17 residues. The CDR3 loop is CASSVLQGAQNTGELFF. The CDR3 DNA follows: TGTGCCAGCAGTGTTTTACAGGGGGCGCAGAACACCGGGGAGCTGTTTTTT.

This clone showed up just once. The rearrangement joins TRBV15 to TRBJ1-1, with 10 nucleotides matching TRBD1. Germline V gene lookup returns CDR1 LNHNV and CDR2 YYDKDF (reference sequence). The V gene end was trimmed by 0 bases and the J gene end by 7 bases; junction bases not matched to a gene: 2. CDR3 length: 14 residues. This CDR3 reads CATSRDRTGGEAFF. CDR3 in DNA: TGTGCCACCAGCAGAGATCGGACAGGGGGTGAAGCTTTCTTT.

The V and J genes are TRBV29-1 and TRBJ1-1; D remains unclear. The germline V and J ends were trimmed by 7 bases and 0 bases, with 15 bases remaining between them. In germline, CDR1 is SQVTM, CDR2 ANQGSEA. This CDR3 comprises 14 residues. CDR3 protein: CSGGRGQMNTEAFF. CDR3 nucleotides: TGCAGCGGAGGGCGTGGGCAGATGAACACTGAAGCTTTCTTT.

The chain employs TRBV28 and TRBJ2-7; TRBD2 matches at 11 bases. Germline values: CDR1 MDHEN, CDR2 SYDVKM. The V and J ends lost 4 bases and 6 bases, in that order; junction bases with no gene match: 8. This CDR3 region has 15 residues. CDR3: CASSSLAGGRSEQYV. The CDR3 bases are TGTGCCAGCAGTTCCCTAGCGGGAGGTAGGAGCGAGCAGTACGTC.

The rearrangement links TRBV21-1 to TRBJ2-2; no check of the table's D call, TRBD1, against the DNA was made. TRBV21-1 is a documented pseudogene. CDR3 length: 16 residues. DNA of the CDR3: TGTGCCAGCAGCAAAGAAAGGGGGCAAGACACCGGGGAGCTGTTTTTT. Protein: CASSKERGQDTGELFF.

The chain is built from TRBV6-2 or TRBV6-3 and TRBJ2-1; D is unresolved. Per the germline V gene, CDR1 is MNHEY and CDR2 is SVGEGT. The CDR3 is 16 amino acids. V dropped 0 bases and J dropped 2 bases, with 11 bases sitting between them. The CDR3 spells CASSYSAEPPYNEQFF. Written as DNA, the CDR3 is TGTGCCAGCAGTTACTCGGCAGAACCCCCCTACAATGAGCAGTTCTTC.

Only a few counts were recorded for this clone. The V call is TRBV7-2, the J call TRBJ2-7, with TRBD2 matching over 14 bases. Germline V CDR1 and CDR2: SGHTA, FQGNSA. This CDR3 is built from 17 residues. Trimming removed 3 bases from V and 6 bases from J; junction bases left unmatched: 10. CDR3 residues: CASSFWGLAGVMGEQYV. The CDR3 DNA reads as TGTGCCAGCAGCTTCTGGGGACTAGCGGGAGTGATGGGCGAGCAGTACGTC.

V usage is TRBV28 and J usage is TRBJ2-1, with 10 bases that match TRBD2. V dropped 1 base and J dropped 6; count of bases not matched to a gene: 3. Per germline, CDR1 MDHEN and CDR2 SYDVKM. The CDR3 runs 15 residues. The CDR3 DNA is TGTGCCAGCAGTTTATCAACTAGCGGGATCAATGAGCAGTTCTTC. Residues: CASSLSTSGINEQFF.

This chain joins TRBV19 and TRBJ2-5; 7 positions agree with TRBD2. Germline V gene sequence: CDR1 LNHDA, CDR2 SQIVND (reference sequence). The CDR3 runs to 15 residues. V lost 7 bases to trimming and J lost 4 bases; unmatched junction nucleotides: 12. CDR3 amino acids: CASTISQGGVETQYF. In DNA form, the CDR3 reads TGTGCCAGTACCATCAGTCAGGGAGGGGTAGAGACCCAGTACTTC.

The chain couples TRBV30 to TRBJ2-7, with 10 bases identical to TRBD1. The CDR3 is 14 residues long. Germline V gives CDR1 GTSNPN, CDR2 SVGIG (reference sequence). After removal of 2 bases from V and 3 bases from J, the junction contained 4 bases not matched to a gene. The CDR3 bases are TGTGCCTGGAGTCTAGGACAGGGGGTCTACGAGCAGTACTTC. It codes for CAWSLGQGVYEQYF. Full variable domain (missing parts from reference TRBV30 and TRBJ2-7): SQTIHQWPATLVQPVGSPLSLECTVEGTSNPNLYWYRQAAGRGLQLLFYSVGIGQISSEVPQNLSASRPQDRQFILSSKKLLLSDSGFYLCAWSLGQGVYEQYFGPGTRLTVT.

This clone occurred a few times. The chain uses TRBV21-1 and TRBJ2-7; TRBD1 reflects the table's D call only, with no check against the DNA. TRBV21-1 is a known pseudogene. This CDR3 is 15 amino acids long. In nucleotides, the CDR3 is TGTGCCAGCAGCAAAGGGGCAGGTGTTACCTACGAGCAGTACGTC. Amino acids: CASSKGAGVTYEQYV.

This chain's CDR3 is CASSQEVGRQGGGAFF. The CDR3 bases are TGCGCCAGCAGCCAAGAGGTGGGGAGACAGGGAGGTGGAGCTTTCTTT. This rearrangement joins TRBV4-3 to TRBJ1-1; 7 positions agree with TRBD1. This CDR3 has 16 amino acids. The germline V gene has CDR1 LGHNA and CDR2 YSLEER. V dropped 0 bases and J dropped 10; count of bases not matched to a gene: 14.

The gene calls are TRBV7-6 and TRBJ2-3; 12 bases are shared with TRBD2. Germline V gives CDR1 SGHVS, CDR2 FNYEAQ. There are 17 residues in the CDR3. With V trimmed by 5 bases and J by 4 bases, 10 bases remained unmatched. The CDR3 region is CASSLRLAGVEADTQYF. In DNA, the CDR3 is TGTGCCAGCAGCCTACGACTAGCGGGAGTAGAAGCAGATACGCAGTATTTT.

This sequence joins TRBV30 and TRBJ2-3; 7 bases match TRBD2. CDR1 is GTSNPN, CDR2 SVGIG, per germline (reference sequence). CDR3 length: 15 residues. V lost 2 bases and J lost 4; bases outside the gene matches: 9. In nucleotides, the CDR3 is TGTGCCTGGAGTTCAATTGCGGGAGTATCAGATACGCAGTATTTT. Its translation: CAWSSIAGVSDTQYF.

The chain uses TRBV27 and TRBJ1-6, with no clear D. The ends were cut back, 0 bases at V and 7 bases at J, with 10 bases in the middle. Germline loops: CDR1 MNHEY, CDR2 SMNVEV (reference sequence). The CDR3 loop spans 15 amino acids. CDR3 DNA sequence: TGTGCCAGCAGTTTATCTCCTGAGGAAAATTCACCCCTCCACTTT. Encoded protein: CASSLSPEENSPLHF.

CDR3 sequence (DNA): TGTGCCAGCAGTTTGGGGGGTGTCAGTGAGCAGTTCTTC. This codes for CASSLGGVSEQFF. The gene calls are TRBV27 and TRBJ2-1; weak D call: TRBD2 (6 bases). The length of the CDR3 is 13 residues. Trimming left V 3 bases short and J 9 bases short, with 12 bases between. In germline, CDR1 is MNHEY, CDR2 SMNVEV (reference sequence).

The table lists this clone with a count of one. The CDR3 nucleotides are TGCAGCGTTGAAGATCCTTCCGAGACAGGGGGAGGCTACACCTTC. Translation gives CSVEDPSETGGGYTF. The V and J genes are TRBV29-1 and TRBJ1-2; 9 positions match TRBD1. The CDR3 runs 15 residues. J lost 8 bases, V lost 0 bases, and 10 bases had no gene match. Germline loops: CDR1 SQVTM, CDR2 ANQGSEA.

This CDR3 is CASSVGLFAGPGNTIYF. CDR3 bases: TGTGCCAGCAGCGTTGGACTTTTCGCCGGACCTGGAAACACCATATATTTT. This chain joins TRBV9 and TRBJ1-3, with unresolved D. The CDR3 is 17 residues long. CDR1 and CDR2 from the germline V gene are SGDLS and YYNGEE. The V gene lost 2 bases and the J gene lost 2 bases, with 17 bases spanning the gap.